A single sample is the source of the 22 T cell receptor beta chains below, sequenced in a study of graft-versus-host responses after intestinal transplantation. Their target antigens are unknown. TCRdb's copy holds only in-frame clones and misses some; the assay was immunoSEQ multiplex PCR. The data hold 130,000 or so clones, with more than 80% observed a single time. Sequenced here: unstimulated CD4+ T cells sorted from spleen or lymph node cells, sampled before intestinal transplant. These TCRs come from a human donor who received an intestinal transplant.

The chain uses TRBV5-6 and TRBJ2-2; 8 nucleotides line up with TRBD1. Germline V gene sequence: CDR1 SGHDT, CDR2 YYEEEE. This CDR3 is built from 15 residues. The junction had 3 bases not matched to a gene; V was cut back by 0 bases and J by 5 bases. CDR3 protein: CASSLGTGRTGELFF. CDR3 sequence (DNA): TGTGCCAGCAGCTTGGGGACAGGGAGGACCGGGGAGCTGTTTTTT. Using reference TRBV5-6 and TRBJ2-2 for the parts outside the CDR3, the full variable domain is DAGVTQSPTHLIKTRGQQVTLRCSPKSGHDTVSWYQQALGQGPQFIFQYYEEEERQRGNFPDRFSGHQFPNYSSELNVNALLLGDSALYLCASSLGTGRTGELFFGEGSRLTVL.

The CDR3 is CSVLGQVYGYTF. CDR3 nucleotide sequence: TGCAGCGTTCTCGGACAGGTCTATGGCTACACCTTC. This chain connects TRBV29-1 to TRBJ1-2, with 7 bases identical to TRBD1. Germline CDR1 SQVTM, CDR2 ANQGSEA. This CDR3 contains 12 residues. The ends lost 5 bases at V and 4 bases at J; junction bases unmatched: 4.

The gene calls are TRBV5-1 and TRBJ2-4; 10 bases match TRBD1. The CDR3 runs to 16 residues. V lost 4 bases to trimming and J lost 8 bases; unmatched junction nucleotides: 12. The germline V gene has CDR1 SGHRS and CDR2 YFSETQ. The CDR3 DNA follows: TGCGCCAGCAGCCGATTCGCCGGGACAGGGGTACACATTCAGTACTTC. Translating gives CASSRFAGTGVHIQYF. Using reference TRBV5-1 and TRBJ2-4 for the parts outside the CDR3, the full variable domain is KAGVTQTPRYLIKTRGQQVTLSCSPISGHRSVSWYQQTPGQGLQFLFEYFSETQRNKGNFPGRFSGRQFSNSRSEMNVSTLELGDSALYLCASSRFAGTGVHIQYFGAGTRLSVL.

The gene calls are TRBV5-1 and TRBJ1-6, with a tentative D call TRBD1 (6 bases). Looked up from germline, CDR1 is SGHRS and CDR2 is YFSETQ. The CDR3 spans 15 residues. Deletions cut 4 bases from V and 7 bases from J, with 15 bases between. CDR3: CASSETGLPNSPLHF. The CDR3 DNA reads TGCGCCAGCAGCGAAACAGGGCTACCGAATTCACCCCTCCACTTT.

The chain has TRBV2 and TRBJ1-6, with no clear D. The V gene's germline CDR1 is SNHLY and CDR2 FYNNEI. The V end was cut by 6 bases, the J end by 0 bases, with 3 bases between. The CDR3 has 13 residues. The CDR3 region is CASRGSYNSPLHF. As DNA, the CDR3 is TGTGCCAGCAGAGGCTCCTATAATTCACCCCTCCACTTT.

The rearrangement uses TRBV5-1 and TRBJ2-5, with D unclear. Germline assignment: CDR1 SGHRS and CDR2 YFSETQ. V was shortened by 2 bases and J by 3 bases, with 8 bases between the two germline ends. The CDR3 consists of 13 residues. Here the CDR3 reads CASSLARKETQYF. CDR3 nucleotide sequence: TGCGCCAGCAGCTTAGCCAGAAAAGAGACCCAGTACTTC. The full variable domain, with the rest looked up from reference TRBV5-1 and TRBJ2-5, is KAGVTQTPRYLIKTRGQQVTLSCSPISGHRSVSWYQQTPGQGLQFLFEYFSETQRNKGNFPGRFSGRQFSNSRSEMNVSTLELGDSALYLCASSLARKETQYFGPGTRLLVL.

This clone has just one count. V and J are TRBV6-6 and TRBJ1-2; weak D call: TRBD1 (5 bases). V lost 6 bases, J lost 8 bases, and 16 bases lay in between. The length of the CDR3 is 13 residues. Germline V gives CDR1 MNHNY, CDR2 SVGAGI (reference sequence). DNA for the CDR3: TGTGCCAGCAGCCGGGACCTGGGTGGCGGCTACACCTTC. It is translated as CASSRDLGGGYTF.

CDR3 sequence reads: CASSLWSDTFTANYGYTF. CDR3 sequence (DNA): TGTGCCAGCAGCTTGTGGTCGGACACCTTCACCGCTAACTATGGCTACACCTTC. This chain uses TRBV5-6 with TRBJ1-2; tentative D call: TRBD1 (5 bases). The CDR3 covers 18 residues. Trimming stripped 1 base from V and 0 bases from J, with 19 bases between. Germline CDR1 SGHDT, CDR2 YYEEEE.

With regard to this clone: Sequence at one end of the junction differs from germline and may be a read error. CDR3: CASNPDPGPRNF. The DNA of the CDR3 is TGTGCCAGCAATCCAGACCCGGGGCCGAGGAACTTC. The chain joins TRBV6-1 to TRBJ2-4; D tentatively reads TRBD1 or TRBD2 (5 bases each). The CDR3 is 12 residues long. Germline CDR1 MNHNS, CDR2 SASEGT.

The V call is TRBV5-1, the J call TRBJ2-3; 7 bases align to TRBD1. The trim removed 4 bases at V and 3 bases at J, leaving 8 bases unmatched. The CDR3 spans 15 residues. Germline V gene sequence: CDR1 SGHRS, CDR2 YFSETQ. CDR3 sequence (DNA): TGCGCCAGCAGCGCCTCGACAGGGAAGACAGATACGCAGTATTTT. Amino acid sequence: CASSASTGKTDTQYF.

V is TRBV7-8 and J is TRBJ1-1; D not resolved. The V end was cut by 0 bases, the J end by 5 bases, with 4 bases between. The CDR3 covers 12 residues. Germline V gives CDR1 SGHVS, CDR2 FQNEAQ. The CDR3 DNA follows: TGTGCCAGCAGCTTAGCGTTTACTGAAGCTTTCTTT. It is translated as CASSLAFTEAFF. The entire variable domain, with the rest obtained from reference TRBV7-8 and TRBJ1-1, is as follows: GAGVSQSPRYKVAKRGQDVALRCDPISGHVSLFWYQQALGQGPEFLTYFQNEAQLDKSGLPSDRFFAERPEGSVSTLKIQRTQQEDSAVYLCASSLAFTEAFFGQGTRLTVV.

CDR3 amino acids: CASSYRTNTEAFF. DNA for the CDR3: TGTGCCAGCAGCTATAGGACGAACACTGAAGCTTTCTTT. The rearrangement joins TRBV7-7 to TRBJ1-1, with D unresolved. Germline V gene data show CDR1 as SSHAT and CDR2 as FNYEAQ (reference sequence). The length of the CDR3 is 13 residues. V lost 4 bases and J 1 base, leaving 7 bases between the germline ends.

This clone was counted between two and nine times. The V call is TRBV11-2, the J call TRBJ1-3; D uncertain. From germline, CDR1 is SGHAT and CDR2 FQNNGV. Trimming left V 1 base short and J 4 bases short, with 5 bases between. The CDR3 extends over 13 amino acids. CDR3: CASSLVQGNTIYF. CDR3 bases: TGTGCCAGCAGCTTAGTACAAGGAAACACCATATATTTT.

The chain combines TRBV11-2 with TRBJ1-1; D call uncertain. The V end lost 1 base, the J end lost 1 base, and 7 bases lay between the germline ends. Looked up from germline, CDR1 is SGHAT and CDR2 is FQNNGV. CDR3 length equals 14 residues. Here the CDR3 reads CASSLGRQNTEAFF. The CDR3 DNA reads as TGTGCCAGCAGCTTAGGCAGGCAGAACACTGAAGCTTTCTTT.

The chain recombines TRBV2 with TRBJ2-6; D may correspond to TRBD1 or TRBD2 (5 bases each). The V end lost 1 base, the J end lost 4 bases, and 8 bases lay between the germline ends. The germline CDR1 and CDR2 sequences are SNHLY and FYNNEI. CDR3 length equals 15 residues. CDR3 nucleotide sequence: TGTGCCAGCAGTGAAGGAGGGGCCGGGGCCAACGTCCTGACTTTC. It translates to CASSEGGAGANVLTF.

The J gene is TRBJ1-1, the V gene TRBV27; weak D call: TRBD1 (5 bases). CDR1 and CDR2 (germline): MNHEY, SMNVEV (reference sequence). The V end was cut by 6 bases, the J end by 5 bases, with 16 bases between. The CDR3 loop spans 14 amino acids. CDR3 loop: CASSLRGGRTEAFF. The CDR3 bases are TGTGCCAGCAGCCTTCGGGGGGGGAGGACTGAAGCTTTCTTT.

CDR3 loop: CASSRTSGGLYEQYF. The CDR3 DNA follows: TGTGCCAGCAGTCGGACTAGCGGGGGACTCTACGAGCAGTACTTC. The chain links TRBV6-1 to TRBJ2-7; 13 nucleotides line up with TRBD2. J gave up 3 bases and V 5 bases, and 4 bases lay outside the gene matches. The germline V gene has CDR1 MNHNS and CDR2 SASEGT. CDR3 length: 15 residues.

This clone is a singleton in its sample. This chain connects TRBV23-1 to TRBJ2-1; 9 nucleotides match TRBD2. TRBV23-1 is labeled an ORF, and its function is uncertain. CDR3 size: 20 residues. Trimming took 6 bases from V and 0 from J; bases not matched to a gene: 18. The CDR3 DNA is TGCGCCAGCAGCGGGTCACCGGGACTAGCAATTTGCTCCTCCTACAATGAGCAGTTCTTC. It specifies CASSGSPGLAICSSYNEQFF.

This CDR3 reads CASSAGQGSPLHF. CDR3 in DNA: TGTGCCAGTAGTGCAGGACAGGGGTCACCCCTCCACTTT. This chain uses TRBV19 with TRBJ1-6; 9 nucleotides align to TRBD1. V lost 5 bases and J lost 10; bases outside the gene matches: 3. The CDR3 sequence is 13 residues long. Per germline, CDR1 LNHDA and CDR2 SQIVND (reference sequence).

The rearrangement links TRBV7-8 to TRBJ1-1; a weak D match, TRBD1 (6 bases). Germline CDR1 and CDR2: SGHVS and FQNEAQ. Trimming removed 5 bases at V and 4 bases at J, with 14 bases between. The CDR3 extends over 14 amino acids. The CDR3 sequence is CASSPVGAGTEAFF. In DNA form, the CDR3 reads TGTGCCAGCAGCCCGGTGGGGGCGGGCACTGAAGCTTTCTTT. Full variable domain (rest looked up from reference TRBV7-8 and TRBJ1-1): GAGVSQSPRYKVAKRGQDVALRCDPISGHVSLFWYQQALGQGPEFLTYFQNEAQLDKSGLPSDRFFAERPEGSVSTLKIQRTQQEDSAVYLCASSPVGAGTEAFFGQGTRLTVV.

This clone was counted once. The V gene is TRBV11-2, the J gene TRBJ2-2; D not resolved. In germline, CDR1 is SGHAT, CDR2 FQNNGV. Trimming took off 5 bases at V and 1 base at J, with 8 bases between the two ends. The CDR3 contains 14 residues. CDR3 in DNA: TGTGCCAGCAGCGTCAGCGAGAACACCGGGGAGCTGTTTTTT. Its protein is CASSVSENTGELFF.

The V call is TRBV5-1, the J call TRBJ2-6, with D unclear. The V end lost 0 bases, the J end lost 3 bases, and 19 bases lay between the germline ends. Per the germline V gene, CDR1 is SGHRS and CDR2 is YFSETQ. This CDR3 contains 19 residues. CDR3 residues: CASSLASWPGVGGANVLTF. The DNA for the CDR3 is TGCGCCAGCAGCTTGGCCTCCTGGCCCGGCGTTGGTGGGGCCAACGTCCTGACTTTC.